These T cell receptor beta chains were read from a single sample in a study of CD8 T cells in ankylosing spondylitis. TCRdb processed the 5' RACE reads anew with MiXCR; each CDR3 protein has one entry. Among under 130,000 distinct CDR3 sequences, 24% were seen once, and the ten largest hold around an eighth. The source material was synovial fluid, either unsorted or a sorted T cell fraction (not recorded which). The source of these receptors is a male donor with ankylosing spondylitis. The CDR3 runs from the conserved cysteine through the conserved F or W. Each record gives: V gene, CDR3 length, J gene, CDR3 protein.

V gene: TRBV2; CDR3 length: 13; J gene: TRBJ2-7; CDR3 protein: CASRTGVPYEQYF
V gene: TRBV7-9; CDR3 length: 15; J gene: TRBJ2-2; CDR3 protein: CASSLGETNTGELFF
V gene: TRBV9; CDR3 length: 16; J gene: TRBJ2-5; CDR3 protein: CASSPGTDVYQETQYF
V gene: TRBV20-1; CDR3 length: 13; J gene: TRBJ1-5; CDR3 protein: CSARGNSNQPQHF
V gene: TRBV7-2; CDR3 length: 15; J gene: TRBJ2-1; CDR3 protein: CASSLVAGDYNEQFF
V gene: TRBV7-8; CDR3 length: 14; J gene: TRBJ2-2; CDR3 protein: CASRGQSYTGELFF
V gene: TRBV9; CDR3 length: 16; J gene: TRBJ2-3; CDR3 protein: CASSGRSGREGDTQYF
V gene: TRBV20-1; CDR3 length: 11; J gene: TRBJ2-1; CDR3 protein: CSADSYNEQFF
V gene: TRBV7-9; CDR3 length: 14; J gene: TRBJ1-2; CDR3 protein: CASSSPFGLYGYTF
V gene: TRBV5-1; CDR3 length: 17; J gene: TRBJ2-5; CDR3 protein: CASSAGLAGPLQETQYF
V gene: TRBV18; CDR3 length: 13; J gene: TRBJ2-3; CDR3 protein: CASSPWGTDTQYF
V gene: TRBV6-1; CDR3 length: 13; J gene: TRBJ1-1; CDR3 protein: CASSVLGDTEAFF
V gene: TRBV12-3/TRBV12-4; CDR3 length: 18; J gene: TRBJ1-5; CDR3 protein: CASSLTLSDRGSNQPQHF
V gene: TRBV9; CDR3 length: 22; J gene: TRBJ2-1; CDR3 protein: CASSVHSGNLPLLPSSYNEQFF
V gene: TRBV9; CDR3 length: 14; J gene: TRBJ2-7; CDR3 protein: CASSGIGTPYEQYF
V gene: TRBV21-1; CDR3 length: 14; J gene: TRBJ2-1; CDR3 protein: CASNGGQGDNKQFF
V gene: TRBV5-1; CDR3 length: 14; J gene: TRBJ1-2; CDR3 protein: CASRTGQGAYGYTF
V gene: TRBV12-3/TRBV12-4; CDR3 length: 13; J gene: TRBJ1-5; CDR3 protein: CASSLALGQPQHF
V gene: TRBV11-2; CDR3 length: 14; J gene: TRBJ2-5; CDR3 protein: CASSPNRRQETQYF
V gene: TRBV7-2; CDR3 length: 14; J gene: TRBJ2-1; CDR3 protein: CASSLPQWRGREFF
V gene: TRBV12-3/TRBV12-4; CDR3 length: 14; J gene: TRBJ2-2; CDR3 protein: CASSLGLPNRELFF
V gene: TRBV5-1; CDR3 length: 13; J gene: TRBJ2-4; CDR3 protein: CASSLDPQNIQYF
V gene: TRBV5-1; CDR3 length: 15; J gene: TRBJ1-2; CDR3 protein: CASSGTGLRSYGYTF
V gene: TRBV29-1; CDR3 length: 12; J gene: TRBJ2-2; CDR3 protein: CSVEETAGELFF
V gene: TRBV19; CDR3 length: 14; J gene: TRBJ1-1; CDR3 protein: CASSWGLLGTEAFF
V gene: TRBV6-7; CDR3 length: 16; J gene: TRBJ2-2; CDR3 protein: CASRSSGERSAGELFF
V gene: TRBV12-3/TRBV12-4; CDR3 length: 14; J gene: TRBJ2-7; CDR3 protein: CASSLGGPSYEQYF
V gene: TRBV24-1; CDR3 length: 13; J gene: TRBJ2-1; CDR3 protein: CATSENTANEQFF
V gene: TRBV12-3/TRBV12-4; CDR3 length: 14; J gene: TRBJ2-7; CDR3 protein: CASRRHQGSYEQYF
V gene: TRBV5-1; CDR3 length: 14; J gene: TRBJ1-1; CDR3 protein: CASSPSLGKTEAFF
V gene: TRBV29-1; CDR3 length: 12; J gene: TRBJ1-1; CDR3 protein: CSGGREGTEAFF
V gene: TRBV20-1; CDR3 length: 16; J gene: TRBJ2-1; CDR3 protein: CSARVLDRERYNEQFF
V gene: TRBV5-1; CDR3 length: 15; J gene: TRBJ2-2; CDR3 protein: CASSATGRDTGELFF
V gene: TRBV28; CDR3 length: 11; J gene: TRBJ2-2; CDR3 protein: CASSPRGELFF
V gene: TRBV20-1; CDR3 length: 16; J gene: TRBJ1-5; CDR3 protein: CSARSRVRGRDFTKHF
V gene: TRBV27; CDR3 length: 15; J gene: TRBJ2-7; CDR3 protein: CASSPGGGNSYEQYF
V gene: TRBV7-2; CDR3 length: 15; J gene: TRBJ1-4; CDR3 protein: CASSLLGGGGEKLFF
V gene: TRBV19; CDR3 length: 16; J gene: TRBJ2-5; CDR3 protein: CASSSGLAGGGETQYF
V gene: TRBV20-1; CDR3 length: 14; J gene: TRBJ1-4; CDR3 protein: CSAWDPSPNEKLFF